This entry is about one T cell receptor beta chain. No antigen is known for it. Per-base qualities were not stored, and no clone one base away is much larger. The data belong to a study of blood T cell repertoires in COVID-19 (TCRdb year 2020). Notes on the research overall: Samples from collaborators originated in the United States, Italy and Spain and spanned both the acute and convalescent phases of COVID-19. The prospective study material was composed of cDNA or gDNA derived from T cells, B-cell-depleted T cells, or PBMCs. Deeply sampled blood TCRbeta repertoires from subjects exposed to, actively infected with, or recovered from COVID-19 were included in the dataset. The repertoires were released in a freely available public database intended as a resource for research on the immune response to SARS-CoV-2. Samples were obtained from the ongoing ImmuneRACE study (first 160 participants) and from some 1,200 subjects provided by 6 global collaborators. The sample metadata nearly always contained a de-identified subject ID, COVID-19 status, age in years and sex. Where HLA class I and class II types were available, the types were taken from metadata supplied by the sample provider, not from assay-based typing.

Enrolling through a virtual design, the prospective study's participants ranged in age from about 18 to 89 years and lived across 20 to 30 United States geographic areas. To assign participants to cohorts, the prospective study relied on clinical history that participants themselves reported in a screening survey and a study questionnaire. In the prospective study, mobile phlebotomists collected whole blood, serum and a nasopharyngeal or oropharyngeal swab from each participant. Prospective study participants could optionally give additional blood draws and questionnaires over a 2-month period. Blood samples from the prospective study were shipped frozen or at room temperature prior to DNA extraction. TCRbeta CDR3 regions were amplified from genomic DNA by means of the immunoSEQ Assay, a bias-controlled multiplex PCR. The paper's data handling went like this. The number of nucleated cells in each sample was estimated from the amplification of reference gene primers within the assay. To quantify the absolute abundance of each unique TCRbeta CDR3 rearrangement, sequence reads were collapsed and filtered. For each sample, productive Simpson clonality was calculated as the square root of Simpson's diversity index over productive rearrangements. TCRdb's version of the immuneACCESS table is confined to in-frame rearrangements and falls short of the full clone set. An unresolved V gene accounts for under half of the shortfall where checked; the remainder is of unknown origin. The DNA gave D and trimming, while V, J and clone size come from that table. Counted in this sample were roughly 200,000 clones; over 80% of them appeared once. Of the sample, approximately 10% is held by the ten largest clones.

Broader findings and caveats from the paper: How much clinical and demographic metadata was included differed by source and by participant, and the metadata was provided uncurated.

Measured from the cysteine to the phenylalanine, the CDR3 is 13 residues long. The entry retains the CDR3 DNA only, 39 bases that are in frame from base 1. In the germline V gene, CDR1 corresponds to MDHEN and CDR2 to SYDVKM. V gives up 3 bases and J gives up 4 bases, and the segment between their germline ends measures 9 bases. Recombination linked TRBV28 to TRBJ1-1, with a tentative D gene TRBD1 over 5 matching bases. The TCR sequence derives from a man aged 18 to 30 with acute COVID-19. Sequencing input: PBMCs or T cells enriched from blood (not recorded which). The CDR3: CASSFGGSTEAFF. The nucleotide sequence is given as TGTGCCAGCAGTTTCGGGGGTAGCACTGAAGCTTTCTTT.